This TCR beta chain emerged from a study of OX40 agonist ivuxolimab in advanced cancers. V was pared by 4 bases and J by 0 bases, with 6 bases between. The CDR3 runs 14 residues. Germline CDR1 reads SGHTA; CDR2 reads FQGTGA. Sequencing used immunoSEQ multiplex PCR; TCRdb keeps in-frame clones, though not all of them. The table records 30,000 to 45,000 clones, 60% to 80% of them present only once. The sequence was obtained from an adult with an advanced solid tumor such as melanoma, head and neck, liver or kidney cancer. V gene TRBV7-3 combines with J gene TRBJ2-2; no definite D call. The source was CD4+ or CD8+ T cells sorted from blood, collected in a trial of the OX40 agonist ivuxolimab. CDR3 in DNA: TGTGCCAGCAGCTACCGACCGAACACCGGGGAGCTGTTTTTT. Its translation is CASSYRPNTGELFF. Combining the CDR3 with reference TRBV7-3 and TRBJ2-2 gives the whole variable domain GAGVSQTPSNKVTEKGKYVELRCDPISGHTALYWYRQSLGQGPEFLIYFQGTGAADDSGLPNDRFFAVRPEGSVSTLKIQRTERGDSAVYLCASSYRPNTGELFFGEGSRLTVL.